A single sample gave rise to the 13 T cell receptor beta chains below, sequenced in a study of identical twins. TCRdb reprocessed the 5' RACE reads with MiXCR, giving one entry per CDR3 protein. This table holds about 100,000 distinct CDR3 sequences, 5.9% found once. Sequencing was done on a sample of memory T cells sorted from blood. These TCRs come from a woman aged 45 to 65 in good health.

This clonotype appeared many times. The J gene is TRBJ2-7, the V gene TRBV5-1; no definite D call. V was pared by 0 bases and J by 2 bases, with 9 bases between. Germline V CDR1 and CDR2: SGHRS, YFSETQ. CDR3 length: 14 residues. CDR3 in amino acids: CASSLAGSTYEQYV. DNA for the CDR3: TGCGCCAGCAGCTTGGCCGGCAGCACCTACGAGCAGTACGTC.

The V call is TRBV3-1, the J call TRBJ1-3, with D unclear. From germline, CDR1 is LGHDT and CDR2 YNNKEL (reference sequence). This CDR3 spans 15 amino acids. The V end lost 1 base, the J end lost 4 bases, and 11 bases lay between the germline ends. Here the CDR3 DNA reads TGTGCCAGCAGCCAAGGGTTTAGGACCGGAAACACCATATATTTT. This gives the protein CASSQGFRTGNTIYF.

The DNA of the CDR3 is TGTGCCAGCAGCCCAGTTGATGGCGGGACCAACGTCCTGACTTTC. Translated: CASSPVDGGTNVLTF. The genes are TRBV3-1 and TRBJ2-6; D possibly corresponds to TRBD2 (6 bases). Germline CDR1 LGHDT, CDR2 YNNKEL (reference sequence). The V gene lost 4 bases and the J gene lost 8 bases, with 15 bases spanning the gap. The CDR3 covers 15 residues.

In its sample, this clonotype was seen a few times. The chain has TRBV5-4 and TRBJ2-7; TRBD2 aligns across 10 bases. CDR1 is SGHNT, CDR2 YYREEE, per germline (reference sequence). V was pared by 0 bases and J by 3 bases, with 15 bases of the junction left unmatched. The CDR3 spans 19 residues. In DNA, the CDR3 is TGTGCCAGCAGCTTGGGACAGGGGTTGCCTAGCGGGAGACTCTACGAGCAGTACGTC. This codes for CASSLGQGLPSGRLYEQYV.

This clonotype was counted at least ten times. The V gene is TRBV11-2, the J gene TRBJ2-7; possibly TRBD2 for D (6 bases). Trimming left V 4 bases short and J 2 bases short, with 12 bases between. Germline V gene lookup returns CDR1 SGHAT and CDR2 FQNNGV. CDR3 length equals 14 residues. The CDR3 DNA sequence: TGTGCCAGCAGCTCCCGGGACTCGACCTACGAGCAGTACTTC. Its translation: CASSSRDSTYEQYF.

This clonotype was picked up many times. The chain has TRBV20-1 and TRBJ2-1; 15 bases fit TRBD2. This CDR3 region has 14 residues. Per germline, CDR1 DFQATT and CDR2 SNEGSKA (reference sequence). Germline trimming cut 4 bases from V and 10 bases from J; bases unmatched to any gene: 5. The chain's CDR3 is CSATGLAGGWEQFF. DNA for the CDR3: TGCAGTGCTACCGGACTAGCGGGAGGGTGGGAGCAGTTCTTC.

In this sample, this clonotype turned up many times. The CDR3, as DNA: TGTGCCAGCAGTGAGAGGACTAGCGGGCGAGAGACCCAGTACTTC. Its protein product is CASSERTSGRETQYF. The rearrangement links TRBV2 to TRBJ2-5, with TRBD2 matching 11 bases. Per the germline V gene, CDR1 is SNHLY and CDR2 is FYNNEI. Trimming removed 3 bases from V and 4 bases from J; junction bases left unmatched: 4. The CDR3 covers 15 residues. Full variable domain (remainder filled in from reference TRBV2 and TRBJ2-5): EPEVTQTPSHQVTQMGQEVILRCVPISNHLYFYWYRQILGQKVEFLVSFYNNEISEKSEIFDDQFSVERPDGSNFTLKIRSTKLEDSAMYFCASSERTSGRETQYFGPGTRLLVL.

This clonotype came up many times. The J gene is TRBJ1-1, the V gene TRBV6-1; D is unclear. The CDR3 extends over 11 amino acids. Germline loops: CDR1 MNHNS, CDR2 SASEGT. V lost 4 bases and J 6 bases, leaving 6 bases between the germline ends. DNA of the CDR3: TGTGCCAGCAGTGTTAGGGCTGAAGCTTTCTTT. This encodes CASSVRAEAFF.

This clonotype was seen ten or more times. V and J are TRBV7-2 and TRBJ1-3; no clear D. The CDR3 sequence is 16 residues long. Germline assignment: CDR1 SGHTA and CDR2 FQGNSA. Trimming stripped 2 bases from V and 0 bases from J, with 11 bases between. In DNA, the CDR3 is TGTGCCAGCAGCTTATCTCACGGGAGCTCTGGAAACACCATATATTTT. Amino acid sequence: CASSLSHGSSGNTIYF. Full variable domain (missing parts from reference TRBV7-2 and TRBJ1-3): GAGVSQSPSNKVTEKGKDVELRCDPISGHTALYWYRQSLGQGLEFLIYFQGNSAPDKSGLPSDRFSAERTGGSVSTLTIQRTQQEDSAVYLCASSLSHGSSGNTIYFGEGSWLTVV.

This clonotype showed up many times. The rearrangement joins TRBV29-1 to TRBJ1-1, with D unclear. Germline assignment: CDR1 SQVTM and CDR2 ANQGSEA. This CDR3 spans 11 amino acids. Trimming cost V 6 bases and J 3 bases, with 8 bases left between them. CDR3 in DNA: TGCAGCGTCCTAGAATACACTGAAGCTTTCTTT. Amino acid sequence: CSVLEYTEAFF.

This clonotype was observed at least ten times. The CDR3, as DNA: TGTGCCAGCAGCTCCGTGGGACAGCGGTATAATTCACCCCTCCACTTT. It is translated as CASSSVGQRYNSPLHF. The chain links TRBV11-2 to TRBJ1-6, with 7 positions matching TRBD1. The junction had 7 bases not matched to a gene; V was cut back by 4 bases and J by 4 bases. Germline V CDR1 and CDR2: SGHAT, FQNNGV. The CDR3 contains 16 residues.

Ten or more counts support this clonotype. V gene TRBV29-1 combines with J gene TRBJ2-7, with D perhaps matching TRBD2 (5 bases). V lost 4 bases to trimming and J lost 7 bases, with 17 bases between them. Germline-derived CDR1 and CDR2 are SQVTM and ANQGSEA. This CDR3 region has 13 residues. The CDR3: CSVGEFGRGEQYF. The CDR3 DNA sequence: TGCAGCGTTGGGGAATTCGGACGAGGGGAGCAGTACTTC.

This clonotype was seen at least ten times. The chain recombines TRBV5-6 with TRBJ1-5; no firm D call. Germline V gene sequence: CDR1 SGHDT, CDR2 YYEEEE. Trimming took 0 bases from V and 7 from J, leaving 8 bases between them. The CDR3 has 13 residues. CDR3 residues: CASSLGREQPQHF. CDR3 sequence (DNA): TGTGCCAGCAGCTTGGGGCGTGAGCAGCCCCAGCATTTT.